Below, 25 T cell receptor beta chains from the same sample are listed, as sequenced in a study of T cells in Graves' hyperthyroidism and ophthalmopathy. RNA transcripts were the template for amplifying TCR beta CDR3 regions. TCR CDR3 regions were first amplified by RT-PCR with HTBI primers. TCRdb passed the multiplex PCR reads through MiXCR, listing each CDR3 protein once. The table has hundreds of thousands of distinct CDR3 sequences, just under 45% seen once. Source material: peripheral blood or thyroid tissue (not recorded which). These receptors were collected from an adult man with Graves' disease, either hyperthyroidism or ophthalmopathy (not recorded which).

This clonotype showed up many times. This chain links TRBV7-2 with TRBJ2-7, with 10 nucleotides matching TRBD1. The CDR3 has 15 amino acids. Per germline, CDR1 SGHTA and CDR2 FQGNSA. J lost 3 bases, V lost 2 bases, and 4 bases had no gene match. CDR3 bases: TGTGCCAGCAGCTTACCCCGGGACAGGGGCTACGAGCAGTACTTC. Translated: CASSLPRDRGYEQYF. Looking up the rest from reference TRBV7-2 and TRBJ2-7 gives the full variable domain: GAGVSQSPSNKVTEKGKDVELRCDPISGHTALYWYRQSLGQGLEFLIYFQGNSAPDKSGLPSDRFSAERTGGSVSTLTIQRTQQEDSAVYLCASSLPRDRGYEQYFGPGTRLTVT.

A few counts support this clonotype. CDR3 loop: CSEGVNGTGELFF. The CDR3 bases are TGCAGTGAGGGCGTTAATGGCACCGGGGAGCTGTTTTTT. The chain employs TRBV20-1 and TRBJ2-2; D unclear. Germline assignment: CDR1 DFQATT and CDR2 SNEGSKA (reference sequence). Trimming shortened V by 7 bases and J by 4 bases, and 13 bases separated the two germline ends. This CDR3 region has 13 residues.

This clonotype showed up just a few times. The J gene is TRBJ2-7, the V gene TRBV7-9; 10 bases fit TRBD1. There are 17 residues in the CDR3. Germline CDR1 and CDR2: SEHNR and FQNEAQ (reference sequence). The V segment lost 0 bases and the J segment 0 bases; nucleotides outside the gene matches: 5. The CDR3 loop is CASSLAGGQGSSYEQYF. The CDR3 coding sequence is TGTGCCAGCAGCTTAGCGGGGGGACAGGGGTCCTCCTACGAGCAGTACTTC.

This clonotype has more than one count but fewer than ten. At one end, the junction sequence differs from germline, possibly due to a read error. This rearrangement joins TRBV7-9 to TRBJ2-7, with 10 bases fitting TRBD2. This CDR3 has 15 residues. CDR1 and CDR2 (germline): SEHNR, FQNEAQ (reference sequence). The CDR3 nucleotides read TGTGCCAGCAGCCTAGCGGGGGCCCTCTCCTACGAGCAGTACTTC. It specifies CASSLAGALSYEQYF.

As for this clonotype: One end of the junction varies from germline; a read error may be responsible. This rearrangement joins TRBV5-1 to TRBJ1-6, with D uncertain. Germline V gene sequence: CDR1 SGHRS, CDR2 YFSETQ. This CDR3 region has 16 residues. CDR3 region: CASRFATVGFRSPLHF. The CDR3 DNA reads as TGTGCCAGCAGATTCGCGACCGTAGGGTTCCGATCACCCCTCCACTTT. Full variable domain (missing parts from reference TRBV5-1 and TRBJ1-6): KAGVTQTPRYLIKTRGQQVTLSCSPISGHRSVSWYQQTPGQGLQFLFEYFSETQRNKGNFPGRFSGRQFSNSRSEMNVSTLELGDSALYLCASRFATVGFRSPLHFGNGTRLTVT.

This clonotype was counted between two and nine times. This chain connects TRBV20-1 to TRBJ2-7; D may be TRBD1 (6 bases). Germline-derived CDR1 and CDR2 are DFQATT and SNEGSKA (reference sequence). V was clipped by 0 bases and J by 6 bases, with 12 bases between them. This CDR3 contains 13 residues. The CDR3 here is CSARDFRGREQYF. CDR3 DNA: TGCAGTGCTAGAGATTTCAGGGGCCGCGAGCAGTACTTC.

This clonotype was seen at least ten times. The rearrangement joins TRBV7-9 to TRBJ2-7; D may match TRBD1 or TRBD2 (5 bases each). The CDR3 is 12 amino acids. V lost 5 bases, J lost 4 bases, and 9 bases lay in between. Germline V gene lookup returns CDR1 SEHNR and CDR2 FQNEAQ (reference sequence). The CDR3 sequence is CASSLGAYEQYF. CDR3 nucleotides: TGTGCCAGCAGCCTCGGGGCTTACGAGCAGTACTTC.

This clonotype was recorded at least ten times. The chain links TRBV7-9 to TRBJ1-3; D might be TRBD1 (6 bases). This CDR3 has 15 amino acids. V was pared by 5 bases and J by 1 base, with 12 bases between. Germline loops: CDR1 SEHNR, CDR2 FQNEAQ (reference sequence). Here the CDR3 reads CASSPSTGSGNTIYF. The CDR3 region has the DNA TGTGCCAGCAGCCCCAGTACAGGGTCTGGAAACACCATATATTTT.

This clonotype came up many times. The V gene is TRBV2, the J gene TRBJ1-3; D is uncertain. The CDR3 has 17 residues. Trimming took 6 bases from V and 0 from J, leaving 18 bases between them. Germline V gives CDR1 SNHLY, CDR2 FYNNEI. In DNA form, the CDR3 reads TGTGCCAGCAGGAGGATTGACGGAGTATCCTCTGGAAACACCATATATTTT. It specifies CASRRIDGVSSGNTIYF. Full variable domain (outside the CDR3, taken from reference TRBV2 and TRBJ1-3): EPEVTQTPSHQVTQMGQEVILRCVPISNHLYFYWYRQILGQKVEFLVSFYNNEISEKSEIFDDQFSVERPDGSNFTLKIRSTKLEDSAMYFCASRRIDGVSSGNTIYFGEGSWLTVV.

There are many counts of this clonotype. The chain carries TRBV10-2 and TRBJ1-5; 7 nucleotides align to TRBD1. The CDR3 is made up of 15 amino acids. Germline V CDR1 and CDR2: WSHSY, SAAADI. The V gene end was trimmed by 0 bases and the J gene end by 4 bases; junction bases not matched to a gene: 3. In DNA, the CDR3 is TGCGCCAGCAGTGAGTCAGGGGGCTGGAATCAGCCCCAGCATTTT. Encoded protein: CASSESGGWNQPQHF.

The chain links TRBV6-1 to TRBJ2-5, with TRBD1 identical over 12 bases. Germline V gene data show CDR1 as MNHNS and CDR2 as SASEGT. The length of the CDR3 is 17 residues. Unmatched junction bases numbered 11, after V lost 6 bases and J lost 3 bases. The CDR3 reads CASSQAPGTGGEETQYF. Here the CDR3 DNA reads TGTGCCAGCAGCCAAGCCCCCGGGACAGGGGGCGAAGAGACCCAGTACTTC.

The rearrangement uses TRBV6-1 and TRBJ1-2; possibly TRBD1 for D (5 bases). The CDR3 has 16 amino acids. The germline V and J ends were trimmed by 5 bases and 4 bases, with 20 bases remaining between them. Germline CDR1 MNHNS, CDR2 SASEGT. CDR3 in DNA: TGTGCCAGCAGTCCGTCCGGCCCGGGACTGATCTATGGCTACACCTTC. Translating gives CASSPSGPGLIYGYTF.

This clonotype was seen repeatedly, ten times or more. CDR3: CASSILTGGRSPLHF. CDR3 nucleotide sequence: TGTGCCAGTAGTATCCTGACAGGGGGAAGGTCACCCCTCCACTTT. This chain joins TRBV19 and TRBJ1-6, with 9 bases lining up with TRBD1. The germline CDR1 and CDR2 sequences are LNHDA and SQIVND (reference sequence). The CDR3 spans 15 residues. The J segment lost 10 bases and the V segment lost 3 bases, leaving 7 bases of the junction unmatched.

The genes are TRBV7-9 and TRBJ1-1; D is unresolved. The CDR3 contains 15 residues. Looked up from germline, CDR1 is SEHNR and CDR2 is FQNEAQ (reference sequence). Trimming took off 5 bases at V and 1 base at J, with 14 bases between the two ends. The CDR3 spells CASSILGRPNTEAFF. The CDR3 DNA sequence: TGTGCCAGCAGCATCCTTGGACGGCCGAACACTGAAGCTTTCTTT.

This clonotype was counted a few times. J is TRBJ1-1 and V is TRBV27; perhaps TRBD1 as D (6 bases). Germline loops: CDR1 MNHEY, CDR2 SMNVEV (reference sequence). CDR3 length: 15 amino acids. Trimming removed 5 bases from V and 1 base from J, with 14 bases in between. This CDR3 reads CASSPRTVTNTEAFF. CDR3 coding DNA: TGTGCCAGCAGTCCGCGGACAGTGACGAACACTGAAGCTTTCTTT.

This clonotype was recorded a few times. This rearrangement joins TRBV10-3 to TRBJ1-5; D is perhaps TRBD1 (5 bases). There are 14 residues in the CDR3. Germline-derived CDR1 and CDR2 are ENHRY and SYGVKD. V was clipped by 10 bases and J by 4 bases, with 17 bases between them. DNA for the CDR3: TGTGCCAGCGAAGGCAGGGAATTTAATCAGCCCCAGCATTTT. Encoded protein: CASEGREFNQPQHF.

V gene TRBV15 combines with J gene TRBJ2-5; TRBD2 agrees at 8 bases. V was pared by 10 bases and J by 4 bases, with 8 bases of the junction left unmatched. The germline V gene encodes CDR1 LNHNV and CDR2 YYDKDF (reference sequence). The CDR3 totals 13 residues. The CDR3 spells CAIRRLAGETQYF. The CDR3 DNA follows: TGTGCCATCAGACGTCTAGCGGGAGAGACCCAGTACTTC.

This clonotype has ten or more counts. The V and J genes are TRBV2 and TRBJ2-5, with D possibly TRBD2 on 6 matching bases. Trimming left V 6 bases short and J 1 base short, with 12 bases between. Looked up from germline, CDR1 is SNHLY and CDR2 is FYNNEI. This CDR3 contains 14 residues. CDR3 in amino acids: CASRAMTSQETQYF. The CDR3 DNA reads as TGTGCCAGCAGAGCGATGACTAGCCAAGAGACCCAGTACTTC.

The CDR3 nucleotides are TGTGCCAGCAGCTTCGGTGGGCTGTTAGAGACCCAGTACTTC. It specifies CASSFGGLLETQYF. This chain connects TRBV12-3 or TRBV12-4 to TRBJ2-5, with unresolved D. The CDR3 covers 14 residues. The V gene lost 6 bases and the J gene lost 4 bases, with 15 bases spanning the gap.

The V and J genes are TRBV20-1 and TRBJ2-7; D unclear. Deletions cut 4 bases from V and 3 bases from J, with 16 bases between. There are 14 residues in the CDR3. CDR1 and CDR2 from the germline V gene are DFQATT and SNEGSKA (reference sequence). CDR3 amino acids: CSAIPGATYYEQYF. The CDR3 bases are TGCAGTGCTATCCCGGGTGCTACTTACTACGAGCAGTACTTC.

This clonotype has more than one count but fewer than ten. The chain recombines TRBV12-3 or TRBV12-4 with TRBJ1-5; 7 bases map to TRBD1. With 5 bases clipped from V and 0 bases from J, the junction kept 4 bases outside the gene matches. The CDR3 covers 15 residues. The CDR3 nucleotides read TGTGCCAGCAGTCGACAGGGCGGTAGCAATCAGCCCCAGCATTTT. It is translated as CASSRQGGSNQPQHF.

This clonotype was recorded once. The V gene is TRBV7-9, the J gene TRBJ1-3; D ambiguous. The CDR3 contains 11 residues. Germline assignment: CDR1 SEHNR and CDR2 FQNEAQ (reference sequence). V was clipped by 5 bases and J by 7 bases, with 6 bases between them. Here the CDR3 reads CASSPENTIYF. CDR3 sequence (DNA): TGTGCCAGCAGCCCAGAGAACACCATATATTTT.

This clonotype was recorded many times. This chain joins TRBV7-9 and TRBJ1-6; tentative D call: TRBD1 (5 bases). CDR1 SEHNR and CDR2 FQNEAQ come from the germline V gene (reference sequence). The V end was cut by 5 bases, the J end by 6 bases, with 11 bases between. The CDR3 is made up of 14 amino acids. The CDR3 sequence: CASSPGPRNSPLHF. CDR3 in DNA: TGTGCCAGCAGCCCGGGACCGCGTAATTCACCCCTCCACTTT.

As concerns this clonotype: A read error may be the cause here, since a much bigger clone is one base away. The rearrangement joins TRBV20-1 to TRBJ2-7, with a tentative D call TRBD1 (5 bases). The CDR3 runs to 14 residues. Deletions cut 3 bases from V and 2 bases from J, with 14 bases between. The germline CDR1 and CDR2 sequences are DFQATT and SNEGSKA (reference sequence). CDR3 residues: CSASGATRAYEQYF. The DNA of the CDR3 is TGCAGTGCTAGTGGTGCCACCAGGGCCTACGAGCAGTACTTC.

The chain recombines TRBV29-1 with TRBJ2-2, with 7 bases that match TRBD1. Germline V lookup: CDR1 SQVTM, CDR2 ANQGSEA. CDR3 size: 13 residues. V was pared by 6 bases and J by 4 bases, with 5 bases of the junction left unmatched. CDR3 amino acids: CSVNRGSTGELFF. The CDR3 region has the DNA TGCAGCGTAAACAGGGGAAGCACCGGGGAGCTGTTTTTT.